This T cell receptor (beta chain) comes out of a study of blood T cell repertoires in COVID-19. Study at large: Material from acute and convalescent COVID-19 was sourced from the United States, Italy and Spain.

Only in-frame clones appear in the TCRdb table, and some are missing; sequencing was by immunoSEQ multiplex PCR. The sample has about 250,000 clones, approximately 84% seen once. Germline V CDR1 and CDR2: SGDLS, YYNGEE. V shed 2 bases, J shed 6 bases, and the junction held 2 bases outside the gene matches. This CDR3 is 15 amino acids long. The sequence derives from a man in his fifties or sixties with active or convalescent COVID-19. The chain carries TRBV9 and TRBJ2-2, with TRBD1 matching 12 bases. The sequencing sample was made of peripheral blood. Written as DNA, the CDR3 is TGTGCCAGCAGCGTGGGACAGGGGGCATCCGGGGAGCTGTTTTTT. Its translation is CASSVGQGASGELFF.